This TCR beta chain derives from a study of response to subunit inactivated influenza vaccine. TCRdb used MiXCR to reprocess the RT-PCR reads, holding one entry per CDR3 protein. The sample includes roughly 650,000 distinct CDR3 sequences, 11% to 15% of them seen just once. This CDR3 is built from 16 residues. Trimming cost V 0 bases and J 0 bases, with 12 bases left between them. Germline lookup yields CDR1 MNHEY and CDR2 SVGEGT. This chain joins TRBV6-2 or TRBV6-3 and TRBJ2-7, with TRBD2 as a possible D gene (5 bases). The source is a man between 50 and 59 years old who received an inactivated influenza vaccine. The material was PBMCs from blood, obtained roughly 15 days before vaccination. CDR3 in amino acids: CASSYSVVGVSYEQYF. DNA for the CDR3: TGTGCCAGCAGTTACTCAGTTGTCGGGGTCTCCTACGAGCAGTACTTC.